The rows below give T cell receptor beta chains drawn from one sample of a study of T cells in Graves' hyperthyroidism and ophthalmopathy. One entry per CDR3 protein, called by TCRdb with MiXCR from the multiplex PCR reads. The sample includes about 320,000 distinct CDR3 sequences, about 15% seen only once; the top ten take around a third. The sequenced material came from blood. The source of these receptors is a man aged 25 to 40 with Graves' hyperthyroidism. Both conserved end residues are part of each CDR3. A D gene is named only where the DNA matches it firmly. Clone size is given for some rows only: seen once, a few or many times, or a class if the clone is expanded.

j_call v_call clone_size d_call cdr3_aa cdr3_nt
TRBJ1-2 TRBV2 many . CASTNPRRGISYTF TGTGCCAGCACTAATCCACGGCGGGGGATCAGCTACACCTTC
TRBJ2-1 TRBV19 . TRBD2 CASRIAGGGSYNEQFF TGTGCCAGTAGAATAGCGGGAGGGGGCTCCTACAATGAGCAGTTCTTC
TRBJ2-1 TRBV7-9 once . CASSTLDAGTPVEQFF TGTGCCAGCAGCACCCTAGACGCCGGGACACCCGTTGAGCAGTTCTTC
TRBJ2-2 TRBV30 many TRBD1 CACQGERGELFF TGTGCCTGCCAGGGGGAGAGGGGGGAGCTGTTTTTT
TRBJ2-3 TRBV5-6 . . CASSLVQGGTQYF TGTGCCAGCAGCTTGGTCCAGGGAGGTACGCAGTATTTT
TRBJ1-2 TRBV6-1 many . CASSSGTYGYTF TGTGCCAGCAGTTCCGGAACCTATGGCTACACCTTC
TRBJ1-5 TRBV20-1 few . CSARREEAYQPQHF TGCAGTGCTCGACGGGAAGAAGCCTATCAGCCCCAGCATTTT
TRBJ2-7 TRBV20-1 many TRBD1 CSARDLGTGRREQYF TGCAGTGCTAGAGATCTCGGGACAGGGAGGCGCGAGCAGTACTTC
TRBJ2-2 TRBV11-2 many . CASSNNSANTGELFF TGTGCCAGCAGCAATAATAGCGCGAACACCGGGGAGCTGTTTTTT
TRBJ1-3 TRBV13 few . CASSQTQHYSGNTIYF TGTGCCAGCAGCCAAACCCAGCACTACTCTGGAAACACCATATATTTT
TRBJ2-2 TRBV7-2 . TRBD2 CASSLSRTRRTGELFF TGTGCCAGCAGCTTATCCCGGACTAGGCGGACCGGGGAGCTGTTTTTT
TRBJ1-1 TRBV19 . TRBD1 CAGSTLTGGTETFF TGTGCCGGTAGTACCTTGACAGGGGGAACTGAAACTTTCTTT
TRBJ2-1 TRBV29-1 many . CSVPRLGGYNEQFF TGCAGCGTTCCGAGGTTGGGGGGCTACAATGAGCAGTTCTTC
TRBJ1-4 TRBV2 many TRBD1 CASSPRTGGEKLFF TGTGCCAGCAGCCCAAGGACAGGGGGGGAAAAACTGTTTTTT
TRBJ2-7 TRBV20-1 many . CSAPNYREGYEQYF TGCAGTGCTCCCAATTACAGGGAGGGGTACGAGCAGTACTTC
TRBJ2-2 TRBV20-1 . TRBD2 CSARGSGGTSETGELFF TGCAGTGCTAGAGGGTCGGGCGGGACTAGCGAGACCGGGGAGCTGTTTTTT
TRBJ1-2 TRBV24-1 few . CATQTGSDYDGYTF TGTGCCACGCAAACAGGGTCCGATTATGATGGCTACACCTTC
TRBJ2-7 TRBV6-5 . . CASSYFRDAREQYF TGTGCCAGCAGTTACTTTAGGGACGCTCGCGAGCAGTACTTC
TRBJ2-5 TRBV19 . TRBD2 CASSGTSGVRETQYF TGTGCCAGTAGTGGGACTAGCGGGGTGCGGGAGACCCAGTACTTC